Listed here are 22 T cell receptor beta chains from one sample, sequenced in a study of cytomegalovirus exposure and HLA in healthy donors. Produced via immunoSEQ multiplex PCR; TCRdb's table is partial and in-frame only. Of 150,000 to 160,000 clones in the sample, about 86% were seen once. The sequenced sample consisted of PBMCs. Every receptor here comes from a human donor in good health.

The J gene is TRBJ1-1, the V gene TRBV7-2, with 7 positions matching TRBD1. Germline V lookup: CDR1 SGHTA, CDR2 FQGNSA. This CDR3 has 15 residues. V lost 4 bases, J lost 5 bases, and 10 bases stayed unmatched. CDR3 sequence: CASSSRQGEFTEAFF. The CDR3 nucleotides read TGTGCCAGCAGCTCGAGACAGGGTGAATTTACTGAAGCTTTCTTT.

V gene TRBV4-1 combines with J gene TRBJ2-1; TRBD2 matches 15 bases. The length of the CDR3 is 17 residues. Germline CDR1 MGHRA, CDR2 YSYEKL. The junction had 6 bases not matched to a gene; V was cut back by 6 bases and J by 3 bases. DNA of the CDR3: TGCGCCAGCAGACCCGGGACTAGCGGGAGGAACTACAATGAGCAGTTCTTC. Translated, it gives CASRPGTSGRNYNEQFF.

This clone has a single count. The chain uses TRBV6-1 and TRBJ2-5, with 9 bases matching TRBD1. The CDR3 has 13 residues. V lost 10 bases and J lost 7; bases outside the gene matches: 10. Germline loops: CDR1 MNHNS, CDR2 SASEGT. CDR3 bases: TGTGCCACCCACCAACAGGGGGCAAGGACCCAGTACTTC. Amino acid sequence: CATHQQGARTQYF.

This chain links TRBV5-1 with TRBJ2-4; the match to TRBD2 covers 9 bases. The CDR3 has 17 residues. Unmatched junction bases numbered 9, after V lost 2 bases and J lost 3 bases. Germline CDR1 and CDR2: SGHRS and YFSETQ. Here the CDR3 DNA reads TGCGCCAGCAGCTTCCGTAGCGGGGGATTTGGCAAAAACATTCAGTACTTC. This encodes CASSFRSGGFGKNIQYF.

This sequence joins TRBV2 and TRBJ1-3; D gene unclear. The germline V gene has CDR1 SNHLY and CDR2 FYNNEI. Trimming stripped 3 bases from V and 0 bases from J, with 12 bases between. The CDR3 has 16 amino acids. CDR3 amino acids: CASSDFGLTSGNTIYF. DNA for the CDR3: TGTGCCAGCAGTGATTTTGGCCTCACCTCTGGAAACACCATATATTTT.

This chain uses TRBV7-2 with TRBJ2-5; TRBD1 aligns across 8 bases. The germline gives CDR1 SGHTA, CDR2 FQGNSA. CDR3 length: 14 amino acids. The J segment lost 6 bases and the V segment lost 5 bases, leaving 8 bases of the junction unmatched. Written as DNA, the CDR3 is TGTGCCAGCAGCCCAGGACAGGGCAGGAAGACCCAGTACTTC. Protein sequence: CASSPGQGRKTQYF.

The rearrangement joins TRBV28 to TRBJ2-7, with 10 bases aligning to TRBD2. CDR3 size: 17 residues. Germline V gene sequence: CDR1 MDHEN, CDR2 SYDVKM. The J segment lost 3 bases and the V segment lost 3 bases, leaving 11 bases of the junction unmatched. The CDR3 protein is CASSFLATRTSGYEQYF. DNA for the CDR3: TGTGCCAGCAGTTTCCTGGCCACACGGACTAGCGGCTACGAGCAGTACTTC.

The chain is built from TRBV27 and TRBJ1-1; no clear D. This CDR3 has 13 amino acids. Germline V gene data show CDR1 as MNHEY and CDR2 as SMNVEV (reference sequence). V was trimmed by 0 bases and J by 4 bases, leaving 6 bases between them. The CDR3 DNA sequence: TGTGCCAGCAGTTTATCGGCGGGCACTGAAGCTTTCTTT. Translation gives CASSLSAGTEAFF.

The chain joins TRBV6-1 to TRBJ1-5; D possibly corresponds to TRBD1 (6 bases). This CDR3 comprises 14 residues. The germline V and J ends were trimmed by 7 bases and 5 bases, with 15 bases remaining between them. The germline V gene has CDR1 MNHNS and CDR2 SASEGT. DNA of the CDR3: TGTGCCAGCACCTCAAGGACAGAGTATCAGCCCCAGCATTTT. Translating it yields CASTSRTEYQPQHF.

The rearrangement uses TRBV30 and TRBJ2-2, with 13 bases identical to TRBD2. The CDR3 covers 20 residues. Per the germline V gene, CDR1 is GTSNPN and CDR2 is SVGIG (reference sequence). Trimming cost V 7 bases and J 2 bases; bases outside gene matches: 19. CDR3 DNA: TGTGCCTCATCTAAAATAGGACTAGCGGGAGTTTCCCTAAACACCGGGGAGCTGTTTTTT. This translates into CASSKIGLAGVSLNTGELFF.

J is TRBJ2-2 and V is TRBV27, with 8 bases aligning to TRBD2. Germline trimming cut 4 bases from V and 7 bases from J; bases unmatched to any gene: 14. The length of the CDR3 is 17 residues. Germline V gene sequence: CDR1 MNHEY, CDR2 SMNVEV (reference sequence). For the CDR3, the DNA is TGTGCCAGCAGTTCCACACTGGGACTAGTAGGGGTCGGGGAGCTGTTTTTT. Its translation is CASSSTLGLVGVGELFF.

The chain uses TRBV19 and TRBJ1-5, with 7 nucleotides matching TRBD1. CDR1 is LNHDA, CDR2 SQIVND, per germline (reference sequence). The CDR3 spans 15 residues. With V trimmed by 10 bases and J by 7 bases, 16 bases remained unmatched. Here the CDR3 reads CATATGDLVGQPQHF. As DNA, the CDR3 is TGTGCCACCGCAACAGGGGATCTAGTTGGACAGCCCCAGCATTTT.

J is TRBJ2-7 and V is TRBV27; D perhaps matches TRBD1 (5 bases). The germline gives CDR1 MNHEY, CDR2 SMNVEV (reference sequence). Trimming left V 9 bases short and J 2 bases short, with 11 bases between. This CDR3 contains 12 residues. CDR3: CASRGYAYEQYF. The DNA for the CDR3 is TGTGCCAGTAGGGGTTACGCCTACGAGCAGTACTTC.

The chain has TRBV30 and TRBJ1-4; D is ambiguous. The V gene's germline CDR1 is GTSNPN and CDR2 SVGIG (reference sequence). Trimming left V 0 bases short and J 6 bases short, with 5 bases between. CDR3 length: 12 residues. CDR3 in DNA: TGTGCCTGGAGTGTATTCGATGAAAAACTGTTTTTT. Protein product: CAWSVFDEKLFF. The entire variable domain, with the rest obtained from reference TRBV30 and TRBJ1-4, is as follows: SQTIHQWPATLVQPVGSPLSLECTVEGTSNPNLYWYRQAAGRGLQLLFYSVGIGQISSEVPQNLSASRPQDRQFILSSKKLLLSDSGFYLCAWSVFDEKLFFGSGTQLSVL.

The rearrangement uses TRBV28 and TRBJ2-7; D unresolved. The V and J ends lost 2 bases and 4 bases respectively, with 6 bases between them. This CDR3 has 12 amino acids. Germline V gene data show CDR1 as MDHEN and CDR2 as SYDVKM. CDR3 in amino acids: CASSLLSYEQYF. The CDR3 region has the DNA TGTGCCAGCAGTTTACTCTCGTACGAGCAGTACTTC.

The genes are TRBV5-4 and TRBJ2-7, with TRBD2 matching over 11 bases. Germline CDR1 and CDR2: SGHNT and YYREEE (reference sequence). The CDR3 is made up of 17 amino acids. J was trimmed by 2 bases and V by 4 bases; bases with no gene match: 11. The CDR3 DNA follows: TGTGCCAGCAGCATGGGCGCCGGGACTAGCGGTCCCTACGAGCAGTACTTC. Amino acids: CASSMGAGTSGPYEQYF.

The chain links TRBV13 to TRBJ2-1; D ambiguous. The CDR3 sequence is 12 residues long. Trimming cost V 2 bases and J 8 bases, with 7 bases left between them. Germline V CDR1 and CDR2: PRHDT, FYEKMQ (reference sequence). The CDR3 DNA sequence: TGTGCCAGCAGCTTAAGGAGTTATGAGCAGTTCTTC. Translated, it gives CASSLRSYEQFF.

The V gene is TRBV5-1, the J gene TRBJ2-5; 10 nucleotides align to TRBD2. This CDR3 is built from 16 residues. Germline values: CDR1 SGHRS, CDR2 YFSETQ. Trimming at V came to 4 bases and at J to 5 bases, leaving 11 bases not matched to a gene. CDR3 DNA: TGCGCCAGCAGCCCACCGATAGCGGGGGGTGTTGAGACCCAGTACTTC. Protein sequence: CASSPPIAGGVETQYF.

The J gene is TRBJ2-1, the V gene TRBV6-5; 10 bases agree with TRBD2. Germline CDR1 MNHEY, CDR2 SVGAGI. CDR3 size: 15 residues. V shed 2 bases, J shed 8 bases, and the junction held 6 bases outside the gene matches. The CDR3 sequence: CASSYGASGGYEQFF. The CDR3 coding sequence is TGTGCCAGCAGTTACGGGGCTAGCGGGGGATATGAGCAGTTCTTC.

This clone appeared once. The chain carries TRBV5-1 and TRBJ2-7, with 16 bases matching TRBD2. The J segment lost 1 base and the V segment lost 3 bases, leaving 1 base of the junction unmatched. The CDR3 contains 16 residues. Germline V CDR1 and CDR2: SGHRS, YFSETQ. The CDR3 sequence is CASSWGLAGGSYEQYF. CDR3 DNA sequence: TGCGCCAGCAGCTGGGGACTAGCGGGAGGGTCCTACGAGCAGTACTTC.

Only one count was recorded for this clone. The rearrangement uses TRBV28 and TRBJ2-7; 7 nucleotides match TRBD1. Germline CDR1 MDHEN, CDR2 SYDVKM. Trimming removed 10 bases from V and 1 base from J; junction bases left unmatched: 10. CDR3 length: 14 amino acids. In DNA form, the CDR3 reads TGTGCCACCCTTGCGACAGGGCCGTCCTACGAGCAGTACTTC. Translated: CATLATGPSYEQYF.

The CDR3 loop is CASSLSSGYQPQHF. CDR3 sequence (DNA): TGTGCCAGCAGTTTATCGTCAGGGTATCAGCCCCAGCATTTT. The chain is built from TRBV28 and TRBJ1-5; tentative D call: TRBD1 (5 bases). V gave up 1 base and J gave up 5 bases, with 9 bases separating them. The CDR3 has 14 amino acids. Germline CDR1 is MDHEN and CDR2 is SYDVKM.